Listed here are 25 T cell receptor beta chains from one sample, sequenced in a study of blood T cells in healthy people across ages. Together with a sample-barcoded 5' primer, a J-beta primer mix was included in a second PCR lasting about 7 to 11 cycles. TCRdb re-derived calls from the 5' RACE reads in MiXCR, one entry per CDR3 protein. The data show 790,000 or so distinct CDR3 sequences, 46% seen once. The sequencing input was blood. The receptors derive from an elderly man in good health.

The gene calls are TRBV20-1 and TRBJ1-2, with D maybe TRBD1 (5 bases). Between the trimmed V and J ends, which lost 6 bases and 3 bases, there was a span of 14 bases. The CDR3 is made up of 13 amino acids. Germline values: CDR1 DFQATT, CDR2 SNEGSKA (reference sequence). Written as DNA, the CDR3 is TGCAGTGCCCAGAAGACAGCCGACTATGGCTACACCTTC. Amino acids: CSAQKTADYGYTF.

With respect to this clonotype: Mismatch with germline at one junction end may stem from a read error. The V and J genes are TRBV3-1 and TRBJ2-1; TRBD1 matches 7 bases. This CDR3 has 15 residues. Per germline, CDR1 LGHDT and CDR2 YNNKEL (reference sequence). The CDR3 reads CASSPGQWRYKEQFF. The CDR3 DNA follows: TGTGCCAGCAGCCCGGGACAGTGGCGCTACAAGGAGCAGTTCTTC.

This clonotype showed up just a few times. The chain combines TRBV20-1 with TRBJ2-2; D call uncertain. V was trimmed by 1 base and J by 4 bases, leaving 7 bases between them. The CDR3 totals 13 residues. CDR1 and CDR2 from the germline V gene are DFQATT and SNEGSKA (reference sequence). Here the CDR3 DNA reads TGCAGTGCTAGAGGTGAACCCACCGGGGAGCTGTTTTTT. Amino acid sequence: CSARGEPTGELFF.

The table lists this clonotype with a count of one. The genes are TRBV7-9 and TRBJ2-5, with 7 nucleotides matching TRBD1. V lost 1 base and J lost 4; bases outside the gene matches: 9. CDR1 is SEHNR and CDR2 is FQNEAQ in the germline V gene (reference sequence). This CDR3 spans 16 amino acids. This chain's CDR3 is CASSLGTGALRETQYF. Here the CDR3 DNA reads TGTGCCAGCAGCTTAGGAACAGGGGCGCTAAGAGAGACCCAGTACTTC.

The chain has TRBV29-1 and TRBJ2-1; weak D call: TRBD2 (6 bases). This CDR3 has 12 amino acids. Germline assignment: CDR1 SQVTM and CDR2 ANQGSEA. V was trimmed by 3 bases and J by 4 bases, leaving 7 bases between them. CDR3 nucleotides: TGCAGCGTTGATAGCGGATACAATGAGCAGTTCTTC. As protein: CSVDSGYNEQFF.

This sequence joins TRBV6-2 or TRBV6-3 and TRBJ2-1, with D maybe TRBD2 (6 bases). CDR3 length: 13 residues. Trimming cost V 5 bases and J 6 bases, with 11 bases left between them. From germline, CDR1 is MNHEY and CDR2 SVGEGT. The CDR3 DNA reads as TGTGCCAGCAGTCCCGGACTAATCAATGAGCAGTTCTTC. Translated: CASSPGLINEQFF.

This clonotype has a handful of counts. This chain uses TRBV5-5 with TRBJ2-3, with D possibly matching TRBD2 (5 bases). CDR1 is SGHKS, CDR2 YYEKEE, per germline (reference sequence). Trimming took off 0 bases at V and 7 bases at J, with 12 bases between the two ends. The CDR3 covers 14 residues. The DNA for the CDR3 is TGTGCCAGCAGCTTGGGTCGGTGGAGGAATACGCAGTATTTT. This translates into CASSLGRWRNTQYF.

The CDR3 is CASSSGRNYNEQFF. CDR3 sequence (DNA): TGTGCCAGTAGTAGCGGGAGAAACTACAATGAGCAGTTCTTC. The V call is TRBV19, the J call TRBJ2-1; 7 nucleotides agree with TRBD2. Germline CDR1 LNHDA, CDR2 SQIVND (reference sequence). The CDR3 length is 14 residues. Unmatched junction bases numbered 3, after V lost 4 bases and J lost 3 bases.

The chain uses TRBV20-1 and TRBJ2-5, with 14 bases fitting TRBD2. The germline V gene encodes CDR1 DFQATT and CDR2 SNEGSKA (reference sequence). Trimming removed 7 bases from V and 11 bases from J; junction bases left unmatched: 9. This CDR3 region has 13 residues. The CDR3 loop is CSVGTSGSDEQYF. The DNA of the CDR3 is TGCAGTGTGGGGACTAGCGGGAGTGATGAGCAGTACTTC.

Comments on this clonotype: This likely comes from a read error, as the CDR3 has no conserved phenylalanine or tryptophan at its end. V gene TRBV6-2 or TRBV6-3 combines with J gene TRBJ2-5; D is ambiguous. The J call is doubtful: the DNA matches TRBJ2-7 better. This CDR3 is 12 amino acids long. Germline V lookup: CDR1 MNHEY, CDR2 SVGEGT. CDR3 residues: CASSYDSHEQYS. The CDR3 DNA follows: TGTGCCAGCAGTTACGATTCTCACGAGCAGTACTCC.

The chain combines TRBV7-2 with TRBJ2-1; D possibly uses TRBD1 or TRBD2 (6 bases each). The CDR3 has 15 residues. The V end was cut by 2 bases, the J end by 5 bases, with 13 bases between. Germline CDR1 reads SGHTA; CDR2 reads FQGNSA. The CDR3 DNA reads TGTGCCAGCAGCTTAATGAGGGGGGTAAACAATGAGCAGTTCTTC. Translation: CASSLMRGVNNEQFF.

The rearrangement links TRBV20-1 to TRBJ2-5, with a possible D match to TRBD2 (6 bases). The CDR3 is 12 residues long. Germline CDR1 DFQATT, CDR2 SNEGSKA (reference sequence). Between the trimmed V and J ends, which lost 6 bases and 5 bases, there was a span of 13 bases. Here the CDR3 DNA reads TGCAGTGCCCGAACTAGCCGCGAGACCCAGTACTTC. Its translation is CSARTSRETQYF.

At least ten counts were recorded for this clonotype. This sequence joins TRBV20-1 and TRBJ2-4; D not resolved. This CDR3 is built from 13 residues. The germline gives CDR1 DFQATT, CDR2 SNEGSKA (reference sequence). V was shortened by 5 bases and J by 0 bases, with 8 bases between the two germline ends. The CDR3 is CSASTLAKNIQYF. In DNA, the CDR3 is TGCAGTGCTTCGACTTTAGCCAAAAACATTCAGTACTTC.

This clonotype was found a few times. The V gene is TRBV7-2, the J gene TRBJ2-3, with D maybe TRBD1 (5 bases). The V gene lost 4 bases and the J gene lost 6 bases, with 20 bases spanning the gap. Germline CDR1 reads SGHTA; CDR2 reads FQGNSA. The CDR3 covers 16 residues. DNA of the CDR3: TGTGCCAGCAGCTCAGCTCAGGGCGTGGGGTTCGATACGCAGTATTTT. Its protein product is CASSSAQGVGFDTQYF. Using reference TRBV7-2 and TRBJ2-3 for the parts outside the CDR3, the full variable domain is GAGVSQSPSNKVTEKGKDVELRCDPISGHTALYWYRQSLGQGLEFLIYFQGNSAPDKSGLPSDRFSAERTGGSVSTLTIQRTQQEDSAVYLCASSSAQGVGFDTQYFGPGTRLTVL.

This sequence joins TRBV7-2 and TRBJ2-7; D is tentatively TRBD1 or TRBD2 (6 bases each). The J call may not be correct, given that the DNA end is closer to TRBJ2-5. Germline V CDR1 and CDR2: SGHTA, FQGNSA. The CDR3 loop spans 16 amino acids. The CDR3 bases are TGTGCCAGCAGCTTAGGAGGCAGGGGCCGGGGGGAGACCCAGTACTTC. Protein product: CASSLGGRGRGETQYF.

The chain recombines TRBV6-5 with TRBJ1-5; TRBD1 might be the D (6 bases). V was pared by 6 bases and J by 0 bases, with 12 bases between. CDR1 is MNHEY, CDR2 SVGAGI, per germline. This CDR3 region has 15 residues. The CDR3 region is CASSTGQLSNQPQHF. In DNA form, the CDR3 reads TGTGCCAGCAGCACCGGACAGCTTAGCAATCAGCCCCAGCATTTT.

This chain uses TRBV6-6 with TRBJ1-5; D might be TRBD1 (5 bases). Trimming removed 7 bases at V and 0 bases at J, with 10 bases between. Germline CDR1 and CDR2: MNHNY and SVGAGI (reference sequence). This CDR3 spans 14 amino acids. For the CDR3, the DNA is TGTGCCAGCACCACGACAGTTAGCAATCAGCCCCAGCATTTT. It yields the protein CASTTTVSNQPQHF.

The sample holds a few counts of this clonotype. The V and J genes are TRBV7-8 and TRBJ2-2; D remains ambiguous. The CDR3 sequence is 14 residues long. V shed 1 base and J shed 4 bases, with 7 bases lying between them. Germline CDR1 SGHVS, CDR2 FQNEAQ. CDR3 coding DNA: TGTGCCAGCAGCTTAGGGGCCATCACCGGGGAGCTGTTTTTT. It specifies CASSLGAITGELFF.

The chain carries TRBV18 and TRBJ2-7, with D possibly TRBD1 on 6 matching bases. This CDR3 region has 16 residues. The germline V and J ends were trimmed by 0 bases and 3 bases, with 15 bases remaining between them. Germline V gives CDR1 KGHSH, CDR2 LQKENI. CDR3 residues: CASSPPTGEGRYEQYF. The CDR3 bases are TGTGCCAGCTCACCACCGACAGGCGAGGGGCGCTACGAGCAGTACTTC.

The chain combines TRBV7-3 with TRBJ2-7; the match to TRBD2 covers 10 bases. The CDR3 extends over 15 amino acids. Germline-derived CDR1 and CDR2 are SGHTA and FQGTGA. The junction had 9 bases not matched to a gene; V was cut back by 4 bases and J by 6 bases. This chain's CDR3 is CASSSSGGGLAEQYF. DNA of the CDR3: TGTGCCAGCAGCTCCAGCGGGGGGGGGTTGGCCGAGCAGTACTTC.

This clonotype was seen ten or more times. In DNA form, the CDR3 reads TGCAGTGCCGCGACTAGCGGGAGGCCGATAGATACGCAGTATTTT. Its protein product is CSAATSGRPIDTQYF. The chain carries TRBV20-1 and TRBJ2-3; 13 bases align to TRBD2. The junction had 8 bases not matched to a gene; V was cut back by 6 bases and J by 5 bases. This CDR3 has 15 amino acids. Germline values: CDR1 DFQATT, CDR2 SNEGSKA (reference sequence).

The CDR3 region is CASGLDRVYEQYF. The CDR3 DNA is TGTGCCAGCGGATTGGACAGGGTTTACGAGCAGTACTTC. The chain couples TRBV11-3 to TRBJ2-7; 8 bases align to TRBD1. Trimming removed 8 bases from V and 4 bases from J; junction bases left unmatched: 7. The CDR3 has 13 residues. Germline V CDR1 and CDR2: SGHNT, YENEEA.

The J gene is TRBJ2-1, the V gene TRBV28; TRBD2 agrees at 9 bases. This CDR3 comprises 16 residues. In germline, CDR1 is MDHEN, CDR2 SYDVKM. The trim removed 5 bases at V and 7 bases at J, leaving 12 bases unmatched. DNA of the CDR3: TGTGCCAGCAGTGGCTCCGGGACTAGCCCTGTGAATGAGCAGTTCTTC. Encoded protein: CASSGSGTSPVNEQFF.

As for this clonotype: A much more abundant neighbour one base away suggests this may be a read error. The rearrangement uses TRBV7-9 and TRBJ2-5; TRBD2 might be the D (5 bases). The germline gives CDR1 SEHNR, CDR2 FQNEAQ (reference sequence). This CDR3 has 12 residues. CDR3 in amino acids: CSSSPNGVGQYF. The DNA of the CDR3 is TGTTCCAGCAGCCCGAACGGGGTCGGGCAGTACTTC.

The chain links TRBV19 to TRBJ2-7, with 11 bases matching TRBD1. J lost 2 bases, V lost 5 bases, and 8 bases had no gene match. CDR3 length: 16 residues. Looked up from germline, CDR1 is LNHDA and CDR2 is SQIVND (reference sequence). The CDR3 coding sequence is TGTGCCAGTAGTTGGGACTTGGGACAGGGGGCCTACGAGCAGTACTTC. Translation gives CASSWDLGQGAYEQYF.